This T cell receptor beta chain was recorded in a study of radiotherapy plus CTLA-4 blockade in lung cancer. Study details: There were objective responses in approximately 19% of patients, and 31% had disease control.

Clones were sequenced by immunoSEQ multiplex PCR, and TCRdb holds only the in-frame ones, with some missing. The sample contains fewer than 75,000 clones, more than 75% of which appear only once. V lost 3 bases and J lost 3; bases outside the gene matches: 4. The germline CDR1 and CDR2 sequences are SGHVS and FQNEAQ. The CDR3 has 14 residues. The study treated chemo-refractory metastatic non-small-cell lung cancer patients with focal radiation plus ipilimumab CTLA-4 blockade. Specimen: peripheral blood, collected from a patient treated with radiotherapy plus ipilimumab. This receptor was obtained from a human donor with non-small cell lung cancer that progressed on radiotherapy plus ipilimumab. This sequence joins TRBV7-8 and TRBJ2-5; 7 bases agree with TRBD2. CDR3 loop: CASSFGLAEETQYF. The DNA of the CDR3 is TGTGCCAGCAGCTTCGGGCTAGCGGAAGAGACCCAGTACTTC.